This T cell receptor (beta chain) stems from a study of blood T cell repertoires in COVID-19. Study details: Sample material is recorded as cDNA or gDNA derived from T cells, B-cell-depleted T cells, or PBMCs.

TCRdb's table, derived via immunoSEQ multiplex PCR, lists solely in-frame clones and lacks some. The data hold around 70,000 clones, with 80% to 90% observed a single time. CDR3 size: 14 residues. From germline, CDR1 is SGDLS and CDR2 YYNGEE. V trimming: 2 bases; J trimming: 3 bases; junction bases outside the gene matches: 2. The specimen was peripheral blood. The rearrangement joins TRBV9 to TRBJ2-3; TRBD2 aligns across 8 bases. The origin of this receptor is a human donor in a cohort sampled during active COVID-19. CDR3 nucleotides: TGTGCCAGCAGCGTTAGCGGGGTAACAGATACGCAGTATTTT. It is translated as CASSVSGVTDTQYF.